This TCR beta chain was sequenced during a study of type 1 regulatory T cells. As for the study in general: T-allo10 is an in vitro-generated, Tr1-enriched CD4 T cell product specific for alloantigen.

Comment on this clonotype: What it binds is unknown. At one boundary the junction diverges from the germline segment, which might be a read error.

Germline V lookup: CDR1 DFQATT, CDR2 SNEGSKA (reference sequence). CDR3 length equals 14 residues. Study observations and caveats: Tr1 cells had a more restricted TCR repertoire than non-Tr1 cells.

TCRdb re-analysed the reads in MiXCR, keeping a single row per CDR3 protein. Among about 42,000 distinct CDR3 sequences listed, 12% were seen once. The genes are TRBV20-1 and TRBJ2-1; a possible D gene is TRBD2 (6 bases). Sequenced material: cultured non-Tr1 T cells, either the whole culture or a sorted T cell fraction (not recorded which). This TCR came from a human donor in good health. The CDR3 nucleotides read TGTAGTGCCGGAGGGCAAAGCTCCTACAATGAGCAGTTCTTC. Amino acids: CSAGGQSSYNEQFF.